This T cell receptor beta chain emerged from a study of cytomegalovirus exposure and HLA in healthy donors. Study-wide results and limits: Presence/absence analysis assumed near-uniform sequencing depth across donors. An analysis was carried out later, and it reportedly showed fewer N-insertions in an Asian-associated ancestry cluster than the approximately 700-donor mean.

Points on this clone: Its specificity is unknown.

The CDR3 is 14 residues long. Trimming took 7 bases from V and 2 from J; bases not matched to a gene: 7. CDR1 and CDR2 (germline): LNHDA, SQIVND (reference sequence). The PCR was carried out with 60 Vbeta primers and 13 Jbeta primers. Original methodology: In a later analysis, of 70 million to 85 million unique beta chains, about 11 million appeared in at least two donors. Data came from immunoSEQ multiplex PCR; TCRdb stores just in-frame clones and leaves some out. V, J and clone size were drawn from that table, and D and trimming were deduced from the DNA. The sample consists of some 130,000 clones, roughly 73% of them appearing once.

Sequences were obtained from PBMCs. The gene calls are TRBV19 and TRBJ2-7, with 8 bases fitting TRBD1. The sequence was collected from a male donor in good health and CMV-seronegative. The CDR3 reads CASTSGTGPYEQYF. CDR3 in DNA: TGTGCCAGTACTTCCGGGACAGGACCCTACGAGCAGTACTTC.